Listed below are T cell receptor beta chains from one sample, sequenced in a study of CD8 T cell repertoires and HIV-1 epitope variants. The antigens these receptors bind are not known. Data came from immunoSEQ multiplex PCR; TCRdb stores just in-frame clones and leaves some out. The sample lists some 4,400 clones, around 63% occurring once. Input material: cultured CD8+ T cells derived from PBMCs. The source of these receptors is a male donor with HIV. CDR3s include the opening cysteine and the closing phenylalanine or tryptophan. Fields, in order: J gene, D gene, clone size, V gene, CDR3 protein, CDR3 DNA. D genes are given only for firm matches. The size entry is marked missing in some rows and otherwise reads once, few, many or a size class.

>TRBJ1-3|NA|NA|TRBV11-2
CASSLESTVGTIYF
TGTGCCAGCAGCTTAGAGTCAACCGTGGGCACCATATATTTT
>TRBJ1-2|NA|NA|TRBV11-2
CASSQDPPDLDYGYTF
TGCGCCAGCAGCCAAGATCCCCCAGACTTGGACTATGGCTACACCTTC
>TRBJ1-1|NA|once|TRBV6-6
CASTPGGDTEAFF
TGTGCCAGCACCCCGGGGGGGGACACTGAAGCTTTCTTT
>TRBJ2-7|TRBD1|NA|TRBV5-6
CASSPGQGIYEQYF
TGTGCCAGCAGTCCGGGACAGGGTATTTACGAGCAGTACTTC
>TRBJ2-5|TRBD2|few|TRBV5-6
CASSLSLERGEETQYF
TGTGCCAGCAGCTTGAGTTTAGAGCGGGGGGAAGAGACCCAGTACTTC
>TRBJ2-1|NA|NA|TRBV5-6
CASSLGDNEQFF
TGTGCCAGCAGCTTGGGGGACAATGAGCAGTTCTTC
>TRBJ2-7|NA|NA|TRBV6-5
CASSYGGGEQYF
TGTGCCAGCAGTTACGGAGGCGGCGAGCAGTACTTC
>TRBJ2-1|NA|few|TRBV7-6
CASSAGRGDNNEQFF
TGTGCCAGCAGCGCAGGCAGGGGGGATAACAATGAGCAGTTCTTC
>TRBJ2-5|TRBD2|once|TRBV7-6
CASSWTSPETQYF
TGTGCCAGCAGTTGGACTAGCCCGGAGACCCAGTACTTC
>TRBJ2-7|NA|NA|TRBV5-6
CASSLGQYLREQYF
TGTGCCAGCAGCTTGGGACAGTACCTTCGTGAGCAGTACTTC
>TRBJ1-5|TRBD1|once|TRBV5-4
CASSSNQGDQPQHF
TGTGCCAGCAGCTCTAATCAGGGGGACCAGCCCCAGCATTTT
>TRBJ2-1|NA|NA|TRBV11-3
CASSLIYNEQFF
TGTGCCAGCAGCTTAATATACAATGAGCAGTTCTTC
>TRBJ1-5|NA|NA|TRBV7-7
CASSLGGWGGVTGQPQHF
TGTGCCAGCAGCTTAGGGGGTTGGGGGGGAGTTACTGGGCAGCCCCAGCATTTT
>TRBJ1-1|NA|few|TRBV10-1
CASNSKRATEAFF
TGCGCCAGCAATTCTAAACGGGCCACTGAAGCTTTCTTT
>TRBJ2-1|NA|NA|TRBV7-9
CASSLGQGLNNEQFF
TGTGCCAGCAGCCTCGGTCAGGGGCTAAACAATGAGCAGTTCTTC
>TRBJ2-1|TRBD1|NA|TRBV29-1
CSGIHRDRDEDEQFF
TGCAGCGGGATACACCGGGACAGGGATGAAGATGAGCAGTTCTTC
>TRBJ2-1|NA|NA|TRBV6-6
CASSDRYNEQFF
TGTGCCAGCAGCGACAGATACAATGAGCAGTTCTTC
>TRBJ2-7|TRBD1|NA|TRBV6-5
CASSYLQGAYEQYF
TGTGCCAGCTCCTACCTGCAGGGGGCCTACGAGCAGTACTTC
>TRBJ2-7|TRBD1|few|TRBV27
CASSLGQGWNEQYF
TGTGCCAGCAGTTTAGGACAGGGATGGAACGAGCAGTACTTC
>TRBJ1-1|NA|NA|TRBV15
CATSRDRDISEAFF
TGTGCCACCAGCAGAGATCGGGACATCTCTGAAGCTTTCTTT
>TRBJ2-1|NA|NA|TRBV6-5
CASSYSAASSYNEQFF
TGTGCCAGCAGTTACTCAGCGGCCAGCTCCTACAATGAGCAGTTCTTC
>TRBJ2-1|NA|NA|TRBV4-3
CASSQAPLPLDLDEQFF
TGCGCCAGCAGCCAAGCCCCCCTACCACTAGATCTAGATGAGCAGTTCTTC
>TRBJ2-7|TRBD1|NA|TRBV28
CASSLVGQGVYEQYF
TGTGCCAGCAGTTTAGTGGGCCAGGGGGTCTACGAGCAGTACTTC
>TRBJ1-2|TRBD1|NA|TRBV7-2
CASRQQGAYYGYTF
TGTGCCAGCAGGCAACAGGGGGCATACTATGGCTACACCTTC
>TRBJ2-1|NA|few|TRBV28
CASSLYQGSSYNEQFF
TGTGCCAGCAGTTTATACCAGGGAAGCTCCTACAATGAGCAGTTCTTC
>TRBJ1-6|NA|NA|TRBV4-3
CASSQDLDPASGASPLHF
TGCGCCAGCAGCCAAGATCTGGATCCGGCATCGGGGGCTTCACCCCTCCACTTT
>TRBJ2-1|TRBD2|few|TRBV4-3
CASSQDPAGASNEQFF
TGCGCCAGCAGCCAAGACCCAGCGGGGGCCTCCAATGAGCAGTTCTTC
>TRBJ2-1|NA|NA|TRBV10-2
CASSDYNEQFF
TGCGCCAGCAGTGACTACAATGAGCAGTTCTTC
>TRBJ2-7|NA|NA|TRBV27
CASRLSGRGLAYEQYF
TGTGCCAGCAGGCTTTCGGGGAGGGGGCTAGCCTACGAGCAGTACTTC
>TRBJ2-7|NA|few|TRBV5-6
CASSSPPVRDEQYF
TGTGCCAGCAGTTCCCCACCGGTTCGGGACGAGCAGTACTTC
>TRBJ2-1|NA|once|TRBV9
CASSADSYNEQFF
TGTGCCAGCAGCGCTGACTCTTACAATGAGCAGTTCTTC
>TRBJ1-5|NA|once|TRBV6-1
CASSFAESGNQPQHF
TGTGCCAGCAGTTTCGCAGAGAGCGGCAATCAGCCCCAGCATTTT
>TRBJ1-6|NA|NA|TRBV2
CASSPDMPSSYNSPLHF
TGTGCCAGCAGTCCAGACATGCCGAGCTCCTATAATTCACCCCTCCACTTT
>TRBJ1-1|TRBD1|NA|TRBV27
CATRWDSLNTEAFF
TGTGCCACCCGGTGGGACAGCCTGAACACTGAAGCTTTCTTT
>TRBJ1-4|NA|NA|TRBV11-2
CASSLRGTANEKLFF
TGTGCCAGCAGCTTAAGGGGTACGGCTAATGAAAAACTGTTTTTT
>TRBJ2-1|TRBD2|NA|TRBV6-4
CASSDTSGGADEQFF
TGTGCCAGCAGTGATACTAGCGGGGGGGCCGATGAGCAGTTCTTC
>TRBJ2-1|TRBD2|NA|TRBV7-2
CASSLTSGKNNEQFF
TGTGCCAGCAGCTTGACTAGCGGGAAAAACAATGAGCAGTTCTTC
>TRBJ2-7|NA|once|TRBV7-8
CASSILTASYEQYF
TGTGCCAGCAGCATTTTGACAGCTTCTTACGAGCAGTACTTC
>TRBJ1-2|NA|few|TRBV27
CASSLNGGYGYTF
TGTGCCAGCAGTTTAAATGGGGGCTATGGCTACACCTTC
>TRBJ1-4|NA|NA|TRBV28
CASSPRGSNEKLFF
TGTGCCAGCAGTCCAAGGGGATCCAATGAAAAACTGTTTTTT
>TRBJ1-5|TRBD1|once|TRBV7-9
CASSRQGSNNQPQHF
TGTGCCAGCAGCCGACAGGGGTCCAACAATCAGCCCCAGCATTTT
>TRBJ2-3|NA|NA|TRBV27
CASSLSSPSTDTQYF
TGTGCCAGCAGTTTATCGTCCCCCTCCACAGATACGCAGTATTTT
>TRBJ2-7|NA|few|TRBV6-1
CASRTPRSNEQYF
TGTGCCAGCAGGACCCCAAGGAGCAACGAGCAGTACTTC
>TRBJ2-7|NA|few|TRBV28
CASSPGIGRIYEQYF
TGTGCCAGCAGTCCTGGGATAGGTCGTATCTACGAGCAGTACTTC
>TRBJ1-2|NA|few|TRBV2
CAPRAGLDYGYTF
TGTGCCCCGAGGGCAGGGCTTGACTATGGCTACACCTTC
>TRBJ2-7|NA|few|TRBV4-1
CASSRGGLADEQYF
TGCGCCAGCAGCCGAGGGGGGCTAGCTGACGAGCAGTACTTC
>TRBJ2-1|TRBD2|NA|TRBV19
CASSFVAGEQFF
TGTGCCAGTAGTTTCGTAGCGGGAGAGCAGTTCTTC
>TRBJ2-7|NA|NA|TRBV7-2
CASSLEGDPSYEQYF
TGTGCCAGCAGCTTAGAGGGGGACCCTTCCTACGAGCAGTACTTC
>TRBJ1-1|NA|NA|TRBV27
CASSLGGAEAFF
TGTGCCAGCAGTTTAGGGGGGGCTGAAGCTTTCTTT
>TRBJ2-1|NA|NA|TRBV2
CASTYGGYNEQFF
TGTGCCAGCACTTATGGGGGGTACAATGAGCAGTTCTTC
>TRBJ2-3|NA|NA|TRBV5-1
CASSLPSDTQYF
TGCGCCAGCAGCTTGCCCTCAGATACGCAGTATTTT
>TRBJ2-7|NA|NA|TRBV5-4
CASSFMGGPTYEQYF
TGTGCCAGCAGCTTTATGGGGGGACCGACCTACGAGCAGTACTTC
>TRBJ1-2|NA|NA|TRBV19
CASSTHNTPQEGYTF
TGTGCCAGTAGCACTCATAATACCCCCCAAGAGGGCTACACCTTC
>TRBJ2-1|NA|once|TRBV2
CASSTSTLDNEQFF
TGTGCCAGCAGCACTAGCACCCTGGACAATGAGCAGTTCTTC
>TRBJ2-7|NA|NA|TRBV14
CASSQGFETDESYEQYF
TGTGCCAGCAGCCAAGGTTTTGAGACAGACGAATCCTACGAGCAGTACTTC
>TRBJ2-2|NA|NA|TRBV7-7
CASSSQGNTGELFF
TGTGCCAGCAGCTCGCAGGGAAACACCGGGGAGCTGTTTTTT
>TRBJ2-1|NA|NA|TRBV5-1
CASSLWDEQFF
TGCGCCAGCAGCTTGTGGGATGAGCAGTTCTTC
>TRBJ1-1|NA|NA|TRBV27
CASSLSLVTEAFF
TGTGCCAGCAGTTTATCCTTGGTGACTGAAGCTTTCTTT
>TRBJ1-1|NA|NA|TRBV5-4
CASSLNTEAFF
TGTGCCAGCAGCTTAAACACTGAAGCTTTCTTT
>TRBJ2-7|NA|few|TRBV7-2
CASSLGTLSSYEQYF
TGTGCCAGCAGCTTAGGGACATTGAGCTCCTACGAGCAGTACTTC